This TCR beta chain is drawn from a study of blood T cell repertoires in COVID-19. Study-wide context: PBMCs, B-cell-depleted T cells, or T cells provided the cDNA or gDNA that made up the material.

TCRdb's copy holds only in-frame clones and misses some; the assay was immunoSEQ multiplex PCR. Among 250,000 to 300,000 clones listed, about 88% were seen once. Germline lookup yields CDR1 MNHEY and CDR2 SVGAGI. This CDR3 has 14 residues. The V gene end was trimmed by 11 bases and the J gene end by 6 bases; junction bases not matched to a gene: 14. The chain employs TRBV6-5 and TRBJ1-2, with TRBD1 identical over 8 bases. The receptor was isolated from a man aged 25-40 years with acute COVID-19. Material: PBMCs or T cells enriched from blood (not recorded which). CDR3 sequence reads: CAGDSGGAIHGYTF. As DNA, the CDR3 is TGTGCCGGAGACTCAGGGGGCGCGATCCATGGCTACACCTTC.